The 14 T cell receptor beta chains given below trace back to one sample, sequenced in a study of T cells in Graves' hyperthyroidism and ophthalmopathy. Amplified regions were TCR beta CDR3 sequences from RNA transcripts. RT-PCR in the first round (using the HTBI primer set) targeted the TCR CDR3. TCRdb reprocessed the multiplex PCR reads via MiXCR and lists one record per CDR3 protein. The sample lists fewer than 900,000 distinct CDR3 sequences; about a sixth were seen once. The sample comprised blood. The receptors shown here come from a man between 18 and 29 years old with Graves' hyperthyroidism.

The chain links TRBV30 to TRBJ1-3; D is unclear. From germline, CDR1 is GTSNPN and CDR2 SVGIG (reference sequence). Trimming stripped 2 bases from V and 7 bases from J, with 12 bases between. CDR3 length: 13 amino acids. Here the CDR3 reads CAWSTVLSNTIYF. Here the CDR3 DNA reads TGTGCCTGGAGTACGGTTCTTAGCAACACCATATATTTT.

This clonotype was recorded at least ten times. The chain employs TRBV2 and TRBJ1-4; 7 bases fit TRBD1. CDR3 length: 16 amino acids. With V trimmed by 0 bases and J by 8 bases, 9 bases remained unmatched. Germline assignment: CDR1 SNHLY and CDR2 FYNNEI. CDR3 DNA sequence: TGTGCCAGCAGTGAAGCGACCTACTCAGGGGGAGAAAAACTGTTTTTT. It codes for CASSEATYSGGEKLFF.

Only a few counts were recorded for this clonotype. CDR3 in amino acids: CASSSTMTGETQYF. As DNA, the CDR3 is TGTGCCAGCAGCTCAACCATGACAGGCGAGACCCAGTACTTC. The V gene is TRBV12-3 or TRBV12-4, the J gene TRBJ2-5; D might be TRBD1 (6 bases). With 6 bases removed from V and 5 bases from J, the gap between germline ends came to 16 bases. This CDR3 is built from 14 residues.

The rearrangement links TRBV4-1 to TRBJ2-3; D may be TRBD1 (5 bases). The CDR3 runs 16 residues. Germline V gene sequence: CDR1 MGHRA, CDR2 YSYEKL. The germline V and J ends were trimmed by 6 bases and 0 bases, with 16 bases remaining between them. The DNA for the CDR3 is TGCGCCAGCAGTTGGCAGGGCGATCCTAGCACAGATACGCAGTATTTT. Residues: CASSWQGDPSTDTQYF.

This clonotype came up a few times. The chain has TRBV9 and TRBJ2-3; tentative D call: TRBD1 (6 bases). This CDR3 comprises 16 residues. Germline values: CDR1 SGDLS, CDR2 YYNGEE. Trimming took off 4 bases at V and 5 bases at J, with 20 bases between the two ends. CDR3 residues: CASSSVTRDTEDTQYF. The CDR3 DNA follows: TGTGCCAGCAGCTCCGTAACCCGGGACACCGAAGATACGCAGTATTTT.

The table lists this clonotype with many counts. This chain links TRBV16 with TRBJ2-5; 9 bases line up with TRBD1. The CDR3 loop spans 14 amino acids. The germline gives CDR1 KGHSY, CDR2 FQNENV. J lost 5 bases, V lost 4 bases, and 5 bases had no gene match. CDR3 bases: TGTGCCAGCAGCCTGGGACAGGGAAGCGAGACCCAGTACTTC. It translates to CASSLGQGSETQYF.

This clonotype was observed at least ten times. The chain uses TRBV12-3 or TRBV12-4 and TRBJ1-4; no firm D call. V was trimmed by 7 bases and J by 0 bases, leaving 9 bases between them. This CDR3 has 14 amino acids. The CDR3, as DNA: TGTGCCAGCAAGAAACATCCAACTAATGAAAAACTGTTTTTT. Translation: CASKKHPTNEKLFF.

This clonotype has more than one count but fewer than ten. The rearrangement uses TRBV4-2 and TRBJ1-1; perhaps TRBD1 as D (5 bases). Trimming took 0 bases from V and 4 from J, leaving 15 bases between them. Germline assignment: CDR1 LGHNA and CDR2 YNFKEQ. The CDR3 is 16 residues long. The CDR3 DNA is TGTGCCAGCAGCCAAGAGGGAGGGGCCCGGTTCACTGAAGCTTTCTTT. Its translation is CASSQEGGARFTEAFF.

The rearrangement joins TRBV20-1 to TRBJ2-2; no firm D call. The germline gives CDR1 DFQATT, CDR2 SNEGSKA (reference sequence). The V and J ends lost 0 bases and 3 bases respectively, with 11 bases between them. This CDR3 has 15 amino acids. CDR3 sequence (DNA): TGCAGTGCTAGAGATTCTAAGGGTTACACCGGGGAGCTGTTTTTT. It codes for CSARDSKGYTGELFF.

This clonotype has more than one count but fewer than ten. The rearrangement uses TRBV20-1 and TRBJ2-3; D may be TRBD2 (6 bases). Trimming took 6 bases from V and 0 from J, leaving 10 bases between them. Looked up from germline, CDR1 is DFQATT and CDR2 is SNEGSKA (reference sequence). This CDR3 spans 13 amino acids. This CDR3 is CSARGSSTDTQYF. The CDR3 nucleotides are TGCAGTGCGCGGGGTTCTAGCACAGATACGCAGTATTTT.

This sequence joins TRBV14 and TRBJ2-3; the match to TRBD2 covers 13 bases. J gave up 6 bases and V 0 bases, and 3 bases lay outside the gene matches. This CDR3 contains 16 residues. CDR1 and CDR2 (germline): SGHDN, FVKESK. CDR3 loop: CASSQEETSGRDTQYF. In DNA, the CDR3 is TGTGCCAGCAGCCAAGAAGAGACTAGCGGGAGGGATACGCAGTATTTT.

This CDR3 is CASSELLQGTGELFF. CDR3 sequence (DNA): TGTGCCAGCAGTGAGCTCTTACAGGGGACCGGGGAGCTGTTTTTT. The rearrangement joins TRBV2 to TRBJ2-2; the match to TRBD1 covers 7 bases. Germline V gene data show CDR1 as SNHLY and CDR2 as FYNNEI. V was pared by 3 bases and J by 5 bases, with 6 bases of the junction left unmatched. The CDR3 is 15 amino acids.

This clonotype was found many times. The J gene is TRBJ2-1, the V gene TRBV20-1, with unresolved D. The CDR3 runs to 10 residues. V dropped 5 bases and J dropped 7 bases, with 6 bases sitting between them. Germline values: CDR1 DFQATT, CDR2 SNEGSKA (reference sequence). DNA of the CDR3: TGCAGTGCTGAAAAGAATGAGCAGTTCTTC. Protein sequence: CSAEKNEQFF.

This clonotype occurred many times. This chain joins TRBV12-3 or TRBV12-4 and TRBJ2-7; 9 nucleotides line up with TRBD2. The CDR3 spans 17 residues. V lost 2 bases, J lost 2 bases, and 10 bases stayed unmatched. DNA of the CDR3: TGTGCCAGCAGTTTAAGGGGCTTTGTAGCGGGGGCCTACGAGCAGTACTTC. Amino acid sequence: CASSLRGFVAGAYEQYF.